This passage covers 30 T cell receptor beta chains from one sample sequenced in a study of control samples from healthy donors and cancer patients. Sequenced by immunoSEQ multiplex PCR; TCRdb stores in-frame clones only, minus some. The sample has about 160,000 clones, over 85% seen once. The sequenced material came from blood. The receptors originated from a man in his late teens or twenties in good health.

This chain uses TRBV4-1 with TRBJ2-7, with 7 bases that match TRBD1. The length of the CDR3 is 15 residues. Germline V gene lookup returns CDR1 MGHRA and CDR2 YSYEKL. The J segment lost 0 bases and the V segment lost 3 bases, leaving 5 bases of the junction unmatched. In nucleotides, the CDR3 is TGCGCCAGCAGCCACCGGGACAGCAACTCCTACGAGCAGTACTTC. It encodes CASSHRDSNSYEQYF.

The rearrangement links TRBV3-1 (or the pseudogene TRBV3-2) to TRBJ1-1; no clear D gene. CDR3 length equals 12 residues. V was trimmed by 3 bases and J by 5 bases, leaving 7 bases between them. CDR1 and CDR2 (germline): LGHDT, YNNKEL (reference sequence). Here the CDR3 reads CASSQGPTEAFF. As DNA, the CDR3 is TGTGCCAGCAGCCAGGGTCCTACTGAAGCTTTCTTT.

V usage is TRBV28 and J usage is TRBJ1-1; D remains ambiguous. CDR1 MDHEN and CDR2 SYDVKM come from the germline V gene. Deletions cut 3 bases from V and 5 bases from J, with 13 bases between. The CDR3 length is 14 residues. This CDR3 is CASSFPGGSTEAFF. CDR3 bases: TGTGCCAGCAGTTTCCCCGGAGGAAGTACTGAAGCTTTCTTT. Full variable domain (outside the CDR3, taken from reference TRBV28 and TRBJ1-1): DVKVTQSSRYLVKRTGEKVFLECVQDMDHENMFWYRQDPGLGLRLIYFSYDVKMKEKGDIPEGYSVSREKKERFSLILESASTNQTSMYLCASSFPGGSTEAFFGQGTRLTVV.

The V call is TRBV27, the J call TRBJ1-5, with 9 bases lining up with TRBD1. The CDR3 sequence is 15 residues long. The junction had 7 bases not matched to a gene; V was cut back by 5 bases and J by 5 bases. Germline V gives CDR1 MNHEY, CDR2 SMNVEV (reference sequence). The CDR3 sequence is CASSGTGGNDQPQHF. In DNA, the CDR3 is TGTGCCAGCAGTGGAACAGGGGGCAACGATCAGCCCCAGCATTTT.

The chain recombines TRBV28 with TRBJ1-3; 7 bases agree with TRBD1. CDR1 MDHEN and CDR2 SYDVKM come from the germline V gene. CDR3 length: 16 amino acids. With 5 bases clipped from V and 5 bases from J, the junction kept 12 bases outside the gene matches. The CDR3, as DNA: TGTGCCAGCAGTAATACGACAGGGTCGGGACGAAACACCATATATTTT. Amino acid sequence: CASSNTTGSGRNTIYF. Full variable domain (outside the CDR3, taken from reference TRBV28 and TRBJ1-3): DVKVTQSSRYLVKRTGEKVFLECVQDMDHENMFWYRQDPGLGLRLIYFSYDVKMKEKGDIPEGYSVSREKKERFSLILESASTNQTSMYLCASSNTTGSGRNTIYFGEGSWLTVV.

The chain links TRBV10-3 to TRBJ2-3, with D uncertain. Germline V gives CDR1 ENHRY, CDR2 SYGVKD. The CDR3 is made up of 13 amino acids. The V end lost 6 bases, the J end lost 0 bases, and 7 bases lay between the germline ends. The CDR3 loop reads CAIRGSSTDTQYF. The DNA for the CDR3 is TGTGCCATCAGGGGTTCTAGCACAGATACGCAGTATTTT.

As for this clone: The junction differs from germline at one of its ends, possibly a read error. Other DNA variants within this sample encode the same CDR3. The chain carries TRBV7-7 and TRBJ1-1; unclear D gene. CDR3 size: 13 residues. CDR1 and CDR2 from the germline V gene are SSHAT and FNYEAQ (reference sequence). The CDR3 is CASSFREGTEAFF. Here the CDR3 DNA reads TGTGCTAGCAGCTTCCGAGAGGGCACTGAAGCTTTCTTT.

The CDR3 protein is CASSRQGSNSPLHF. CDR3 DNA: TGTGCCAGCAGCCGACAGGGGAGTAATTCACCCCTCCACTTT. The genes are TRBV6-5 and TRBJ1-6, with 8 bases lining up with TRBD1. Germline V gives CDR1 MNHEY, CDR2 SVGAGI. The junction had 4 bases not matched to a gene; V was cut back by 6 bases and J by 6 bases. The CDR3 has 14 residues.

The V call is TRBV28, the J call TRBJ1-4; D not resolved. V lost 6 bases and J lost 7, with 21 bases in between. CDR1 and CDR2 (germline): MDHEN, SYDVKM. The CDR3 spans 16 residues. CDR3 amino acids: CASSFRARLGVEKLFF. CDR3 DNA: TGTGCCAGCAGCTTCCGTGCTAGGCTTGGAGTTGAAAAACTGTTTTTT.

This sequence joins TRBV4-2 and TRBJ1-6; D perhaps matches TRBD1 (6 bases). V lost 4 bases and J 5 bases, leaving 15 bases between the germline ends. Per germline, CDR1 LGHNA and CDR2 YNFKEQ. The CDR3 is 16 residues long. CDR3 sequence (DNA): TGTGCCAGCAGCCGCAACAGGGCAGCCGATAATTCACCCCTCCACTTT. Translation gives CASSRNRAADNSPLHF.

This clone was observed a single time. The chain couples TRBV19 to TRBJ1-5; D remains ambiguous. Germline values: CDR1 LNHDA, CDR2 SQIVND (reference sequence). The CDR3 has 16 residues. Between the trimmed V and J ends, which lost 4 bases and 0 bases, there was a span of 13 bases. The DNA of the CDR3 is TGTGCCAGTAGTAGGACCCACGCTTATAGCAATCAGCCCCAGCATTTT. It is translated as CASSRTHAYSNQPQHF.

CDR3 nucleotide sequence: TGTGCCAGCATCCAAGGCGGGGGAGGGAATACAGATACGCAGTATTTT. The encoded protein is CASIQGGGGNTDTQYF. V and J are TRBV6-6 and TRBJ2-3; 7 bases match TRBD2. The germline CDR1 and CDR2 sequences are MNHNY and SVGAGI (reference sequence). CDR3 length equals 16 residues. V lost 7 bases to trimming and J lost 3 bases; unmatched junction nucleotides: 13.

The chain links TRBV30 to TRBJ2-7; D might be TRBD1 (5 bases). From germline, CDR1 is GTSNPN and CDR2 SVGIG (reference sequence). V lost 1 base and J lost 10, with 20 bases in between. This CDR3 contains 14 residues. The DNA of the CDR3 is TGTGCCTGGAGTGGAGTTATAGGGGCGTCCACCCAGTACTTC. This codes for CAWSGVIGASTQYF.

The V and J genes are TRBV6-2 or TRBV6-3 and TRBJ2-7; 11 bases agree with TRBD2. Germline CDR1 and CDR2: MNHEY and SVGEGT. The CDR3 loop spans 16 amino acids. V shed 0 bases, J shed 5 bases, and the junction held 6 bases outside the gene matches. The CDR3: CASSYSSLAGGHEQYF. The CDR3 region has the DNA TGTGCCAGCAGTTACTCGAGCCTAGCGGGAGGTCACGAGCAGTACTTC.

The chain joins TRBV25-1 to TRBJ1-4; possible D gene TRBD1, 5 bases. This CDR3 contains 14 residues. V dropped 6 bases and J dropped 6 bases, with 14 bases sitting between them. From germline, CDR1 is MGHDK and CDR2 SYGVNS. CDR3: CASRRGGWDEKLFF. As DNA, the CDR3 is TGTGCCAGCAGAAGGGGAGGATGGGATGAAAAACTGTTTTTT.

The chain has TRBV9 and TRBJ2-5; no firm D call. The CDR3 contains 14 residues. Trimming removed 0 bases from V and 5 bases from J, with 11 bases in between. Germline values: CDR1 SGDLS, CDR2 YYNGEE. CDR3: CASSVATGRETQYF. The CDR3 region has the DNA TGTGCCAGCAGCGTAGCTACGGGCCGGGAGACCCAGTACTTC. The variable domain in full, with the rest retrieved from reference TRBV9 and TRBJ2-5, is DSGVTQTPKHLITATGQRVTLRCSPRSGDLSVYWYQQSLDQGLQFLIQYYNGEERAKGNILERFSAQQFPDLHSELNLSSLELGDSALYFCASSVATGRETQYFGPGTRLLVL.

J is TRBJ1-1 and V is TRBV6-1; maybe TRBD1 (6 bases). From germline, CDR1 is MNHNS and CDR2 SASEGT. The CDR3 totals 13 residues. Trimming removed 6 bases at V and 1 base at J, with 9 bases between. CDR3 region: CASRTGPNTEAFF. Written as DNA, the CDR3 is TGTGCCAGCAGGACAGGTCCGAACACTGAAGCTTTCTTT.

The chain combines TRBV18 with TRBJ1-3; D is unclear. The germline gives CDR1 KGHSH, CDR2 LQKENI. Trimming left V 1 base short and J 4 bases short, with 11 bases between. CDR3 length: 15 amino acids. CDR3 DNA: TGTGCCAGCTCACCACGGGTCGATTTCGGAAACACCATATATTTT. Protein product: CASSPRVDFGNTIYF.

The J gene is TRBJ2-5, the V gene TRBV7-8; D ambiguous. The CDR3 length is 13 residues. CDR1 and CDR2 (germline): SGHVS, FQNEAQ. Trimming cost V 8 bases and J 2 bases, with 12 bases left between them. CDR3 nucleotide sequence: TGTGCCAGCTTCGGAGAGAAACAAGAGACCCAGTACTTC. Translated: CASFGEKQETQYF.

This sequence joins TRBV28 and TRBJ1-4; D remains unclear. The V gene lost 8 bases and the J gene lost 3 bases, with 7 bases spanning the gap. Germline loops: CDR1 MDHEN, CDR2 SYDVKM. This CDR3 has 12 residues. The CDR3 nucleotides are TGTGCCAGCGGTCAGCCTAATGAAAAACTGTTTTTT. Translated, it gives CASGQPNEKLFF. Full variable domain (remainder filled in from reference TRBV28 and TRBJ1-4): DVKVTQSSRYLVKRTGEKVFLECVQDMDHENMFWYRQDPGLGLRLIYFSYDVKMKEKGDIPEGYSVSREKKERFSLILESASTNQTSMYLCASGQPNEKLFFGSGTQLSVL.

The chain employs TRBV5-8 and TRBJ1-6; no clear D gene. Looked up from germline, CDR1 is SGHTS and CDR2 is YDEGEE. V dropped 1 base and J dropped 6 bases, with 5 bases sitting between them. This CDR3 spans 13 amino acids. The CDR3 DNA is TGTGCCAGCAGCTTGCGGGGTAATTCACCCCTCCACTTT. Translated: CASSLRGNSPLHF.

The J gene is TRBJ1-2, the V gene TRBV11-2; D is uncertain. The V and J ends lost 5 bases and 7 bases respectively, with 23 bases between them. This CDR3 spans 16 amino acids. Germline-derived CDR1 and CDR2 are SGHAT and FQNNGV. CDR3 amino acids: CASSPSPKAYSRGYTF. The CDR3 region has the DNA TGTGCCAGCAGCCCTAGCCCTAAGGCCTATTCTCGTGGCTACACCTTC.

The V gene is TRBV6-5, the J gene TRBJ2-7; 10 nucleotides align to TRBD1. The CDR3 totals 14 residues. Germline CDR1 MNHEY, CDR2 SVGAGI. V gave up 2 bases and J gave up 2 bases; unmatched junction bases: 0. CDR3 protein: CASSYGTGAYEQYF. CDR3 DNA: TGTGCCAGCAGTTACGGGACAGGGGCCTACGAGCAGTACTTC.

This clone was counted a few times. V is TRBV3-1 (or the pseudogene TRBV3-2) and J is TRBJ1-3, with unresolved D. V was pared by 0 bases and J by 4 bases, with 4 bases between. Germline CDR1 reads LGHDT; CDR2 reads YNNKEL (reference sequence). The CDR3 consists of 13 residues. The CDR3 coding sequence is TGTGCCAGCAGCCAAGATATGGGAAACACCATATATTTT. Its protein is CASSQDMGNTIYF.

The chain employs TRBV5-1 and TRBJ2-7, with 13 bases lining up with TRBD2. Trimming took 5 bases from V and 9 from J; bases not matched to a gene: 8. Per the germline V gene, CDR1 is SGHRS and CDR2 is YFSETQ. The CDR3 has 14 residues. CDR3 residues: CASSPGTSGTGQYF. CDR3 nucleotides: TGCGCCAGCAGTCCCGGGACTAGCGGGACAGGGCAGTACTTC.

The chain recombines TRBV7-9 with TRBJ2-1; no definite D call. Trimming stripped 5 bases from V and 0 bases from J, with 14 bases between. This CDR3 spans 16 amino acids. Per the germline V gene, CDR1 is SEHNR and CDR2 is FQNEAQ (reference sequence). Here the CDR3 DNA reads TGTGCCAGCAGCCCTTATCAGAGCAGCTCCTACAATGAGCAGTTCTTC. Protein sequence: CASSPYQSSSYNEQFF.

This chain joins TRBV7-6 and TRBJ2-5; 11 bases are shared with TRBD2. Germline-derived CDR1 and CDR2 are SGHVS and FNYEAQ. The CDR3 contains 17 residues. J gave up 3 bases and V 0 bases, and 6 bases lay outside the gene matches. DNA of the CDR3: TGTGCCAGCAGCTTAGCGCGTAGCGGGAGGGCGGAAGAGACCCAGTACTTC. Protein product: CASSLARSGRAEETQYF.

The chain is built from TRBV4-2 and TRBJ2-1; 7 bases fit TRBD2. The J segment lost 7 bases and the V segment lost 6 bases, leaving 12 bases of the junction unmatched. CDR3 length: 15 residues. Germline lookup yields CDR1 LGHNA and CDR2 YNFKEQ. The CDR3 is CASRSHGMGGNEQFF. The CDR3 nucleotides are TGTGCCAGCAGATCCCACGGGATGGGAGGGAATGAGCAGTTCTTC.

This chain joins TRBV7-8 and TRBJ1-5; D is uncertain. Germline V gives CDR1 SGHVS, CDR2 FQNEAQ. Trimming stripped 3 bases from V and 2 bases from J, with 2 bases between. The CDR3 sequence is 12 residues long. In DNA, the CDR3 is TGTGCCAGCAGCTTCGGCAATCAGCCCCAGCATTTT. It yields the protein CASSFGNQPQHF.

This sequence joins TRBV7-9 and TRBJ1-1; 9 bases are shared with TRBD1. Germline CDR1 SEHNR, CDR2 FQNEAQ (reference sequence). The V segment lost 1 base and the J segment 6 bases; nucleotides outside the gene matches: 6. The CDR3 is 15 residues long. The CDR3 DNA is TGTGCCAGCAGCTTAGAAACAGGGGGCTTTGCTGAAGCTTTCTTT. This sequence encodes CASSLETGGFAEAFF.